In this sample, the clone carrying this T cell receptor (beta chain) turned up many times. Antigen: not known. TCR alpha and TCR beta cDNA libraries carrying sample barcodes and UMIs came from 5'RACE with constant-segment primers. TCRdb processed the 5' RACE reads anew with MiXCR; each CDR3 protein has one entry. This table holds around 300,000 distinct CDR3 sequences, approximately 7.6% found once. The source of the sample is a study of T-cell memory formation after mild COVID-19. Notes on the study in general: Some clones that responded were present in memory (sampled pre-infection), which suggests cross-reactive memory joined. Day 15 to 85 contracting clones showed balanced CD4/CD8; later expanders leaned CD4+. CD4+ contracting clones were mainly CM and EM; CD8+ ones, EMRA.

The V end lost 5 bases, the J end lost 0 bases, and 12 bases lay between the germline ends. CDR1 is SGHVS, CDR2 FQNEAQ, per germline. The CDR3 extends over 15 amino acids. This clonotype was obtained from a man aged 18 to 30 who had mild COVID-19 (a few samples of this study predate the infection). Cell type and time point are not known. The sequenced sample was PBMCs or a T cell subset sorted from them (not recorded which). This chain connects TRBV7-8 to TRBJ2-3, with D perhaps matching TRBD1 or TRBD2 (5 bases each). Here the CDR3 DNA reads TGTGCCAGCAGCCTGAGGGGATCTAGCACAGATACGCAGTATTTT. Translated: CASSLRGSSTDTQYF.